What follows is one T cell receptor beta chain and its context. The sample belongs to a study of T cell changes during pregnancy in multiple sclerosis. Profiling relied on immunoSEQ multiplex PCR, and the TCRdb table lists in-frame clones only, not all of them. Seen here are over 40,000 clones, about 88% observed once, and the top ten hold more than 0.9%. The source is a female donor with multiple sclerosis, enrolled in a pregnancy study. The sample here was CD4+ T cells from peripheral blood mononuclear cells, taken in the second trimester of pregnancy.

The chain's CDR3 is CASSLGSANQETQYF. The DNA of the CDR3 is TGCGCCAGCAGCTTGGGTTCCGCGAACCAAGAGACCCAGTACTTC. This chain joins TRBV5-1 and TRBJ2-5; D gene unclear. Germline lookup yields CDR1 SGHRS and CDR2 YFSETQ. V lost 0 bases to trimming and J lost 0 bases, with 9 bases between them. The CDR3 runs 15 residues.